This T cell receptor (beta chain) was recorded in a study of blood T cell repertoires in COVID-19. In the study overall: From the United States, Italy and Spain came samples of acute and convalescent COVID-19.

The protocol was immunoSEQ multiplex PCR, while the TCRdb copy is restricted to in-frame clones and leaves out a portion. The sample has about 100,000 clones; roughly nine tenths are singletons. In germline, CDR1 is SGHAT, CDR2 FQNNGV. The CDR3 runs 19 residues. The V end was cut by 5 bases, the J end by 7 bases, with 30 bases between. The sequence was obtained from a human donor in a cohort sampled during active COVID-19. The V gene is TRBV11-2, the J gene TRBJ2-4; weak D call: TRBD1 (6 bases). Sequencing was performed on peripheral blood. The CDR3 here is CASSLGHLLNPGHGNIQYF. Here the CDR3 DNA reads TGTGCCAGCAGCCTGGGACATCTTCTGAATCCGGGACACGGGAACATTCAGTACTTC.